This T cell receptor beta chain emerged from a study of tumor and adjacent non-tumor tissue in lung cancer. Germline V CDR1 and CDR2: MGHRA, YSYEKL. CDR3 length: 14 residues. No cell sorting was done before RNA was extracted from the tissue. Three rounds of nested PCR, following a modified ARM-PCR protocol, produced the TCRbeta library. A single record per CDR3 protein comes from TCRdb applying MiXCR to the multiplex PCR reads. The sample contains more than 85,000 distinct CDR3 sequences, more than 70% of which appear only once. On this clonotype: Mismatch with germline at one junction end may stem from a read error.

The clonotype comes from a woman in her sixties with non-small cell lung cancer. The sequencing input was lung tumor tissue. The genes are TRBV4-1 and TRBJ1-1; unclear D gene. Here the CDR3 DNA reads TGCGACAGCAGCCAAGATGAAGGGAACTCTGAAGCTTTCTTT. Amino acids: CDSSQDEGNSEAFF.